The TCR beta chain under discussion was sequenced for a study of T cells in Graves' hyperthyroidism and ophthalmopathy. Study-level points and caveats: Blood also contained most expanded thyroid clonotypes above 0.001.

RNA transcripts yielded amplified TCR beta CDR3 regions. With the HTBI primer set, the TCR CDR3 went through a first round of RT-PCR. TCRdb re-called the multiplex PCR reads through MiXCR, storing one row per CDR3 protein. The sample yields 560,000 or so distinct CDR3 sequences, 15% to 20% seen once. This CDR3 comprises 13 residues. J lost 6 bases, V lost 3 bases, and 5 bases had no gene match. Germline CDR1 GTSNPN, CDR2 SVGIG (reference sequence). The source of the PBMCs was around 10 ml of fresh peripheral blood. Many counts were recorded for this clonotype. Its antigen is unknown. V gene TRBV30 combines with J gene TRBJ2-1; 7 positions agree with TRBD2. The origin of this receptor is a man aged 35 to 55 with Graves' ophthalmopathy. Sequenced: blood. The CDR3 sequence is CAWRRAGSNEQFF. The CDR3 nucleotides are TGTGCCTGGAGGCGAGCGGGGAGCAATGAGCAGTTCTTC.